This T cell receptor (beta chain) originates from a study of T-cell reconstitution after alpha-beta-depleted transplantation in children. This sample's TCRbeta library carried unique molecular identifier barcodes. MiXCR, applied by TCRdb to the PCR reads, yields one record per CDR3 protein. The sample has around 670,000 distinct CDR3 sequences; about 12% are singletons. Many counts were recorded for this clonotype. The sample consisted of PBMCs, taken before TCRalphabeta/CD19-depleted stem cell transplant. The source is a girl aged 2 to 10 with congenital amegakaryocytic thrombocytopenia, due to receive a stem cell transplant.

In DNA, the CDR3 is TGTGCCACCAGCAGGACAGGGTACAATGAAAAACTGTTTTTT. It codes for CATSRTGYNEKLFF. This chain links TRBV15 with TRBJ1-4; the match to TRBD1 covers 7 bases. There are 14 residues in the CDR3. With 3 bases clipped from V and 5 bases from J, the junction kept 3 bases outside the gene matches. The V gene's germline CDR1 is LNHNV and CDR2 YYDKDF (reference sequence).